The rows below give T cell receptor beta chains drawn from one sample of a study of graft-versus-host responses after intestinal transplantation. Repertoires were generated with immunoSEQ multiplex PCR, while TCRdb's copy carries only in-frame clones and drops some. This sample yields about 89,000 clones, of which about 95% are seen a single time; more than 0.15% belongs to the top ten. Their cognate antigens are unknown. This material consisted of unstimulated CD4+ T cells sorted from spleen or lymph node cells, taken before transplant. All receptors come from a human donor who was the organ donor for an intestinal transplant. Both conserved end residues are part of each CDR3. The D gene is left open where the match is weak. Where a row states a size, it is once, few, many or the class of an expanded clone; other rows omit it.

j_gene	v_gene	d_gene	abundance	CDR3nt	CDR3aa
TRBJ2-2	TRBV9	TRBD2	.	TGTGCCAGCAGCAGGACTAGCGGGGTTAGCACCGGGGAGCTGTTTTTT	CASSRTSGVSTGELFF
TRBJ1-4	TRBV14	.	once	TGTGCCAGCAGCCAAGATCGGAGTGGGGCGACTAATGAAAAACTGTTTTTT	CASSQDRSGATNEKLFF
TRBJ2-7	TRBV6-5	.	.	TGTGCCAGCAGCCCCGGGTCACCTGGCGAGCAGTACTTC	CASSPGSPGEQYF
TRBJ2-5	TRBV19	.	.	TGTGCCAGTAGTCGCCCCGGAAGGGGTGCCCAAGAGACCCAGTACTTC	CASSRPGRGAQETQYF
TRBJ2-7	TRBV10-3	.	.	TGTGCCATCAGTGAGTCGCCAGAGGAAGAGCAGTACTTC	CAISESPEEEQYF
TRBJ2-7	TRBV10-3	.	.	TGTGCCATCAGTGGGCGTTCGGGGGGGACAGGACGAAAAACTCCCTACGAGCAGTACTTC	CAISGRSGGTGRKTPYEQYF
TRBJ1-6	TRBV7-9	TRBD1	.	TGTGCCAGCAGCTTCTCGACAGGGGTTAATTCACCCCTCCACTTT	CASSFSTGVNSPLHF
TRBJ2-7	TRBV29-1	TRBD1	.	TGCAGCGTTGCCGGGACAGGGGTTAGTAACGAGCAGTACTTC	CSVAGTGVSNEQYF
TRBJ2-7	TRBV5-4	.	.	TGTGCCAGCAGCTTGGCCCCCCAGGGAGACGAGCAGTACTTC	CASSLAPQGDEQYF
TRBJ1-4	TRBV18	TRBD1	.	TGTGCCAGCTCCACAGGGGGCAGGACTAATGAAAAACTGTTTTTT	CASSTGGRTNEKLFF
TRBJ2-7	TRBV9	.	.	TGTGCCAGCAGCCCGACGTCCCTAGGCCACGAGCAGTACTTC	CASSPTSLGHEQYF
TRBJ2-5	TRBV11-2	TRBD2	.	TGTGCCAGCAGCTTAGATTTAGGGCGGGGGGCGTTGTACTTC	CASSLDLGRGALYF
TRBJ2-5	TRBV18	.	.	TGTGCCAGCTCACCCCGCCGCGGGGAGACCCAGTACTTC	CASSPRRGETQYF
TRBJ1-2	TRBV5-7	.	.	TGTGCCAGCAGCTTGGGGGGGCTCTATGGCTACACCTTC	CASSLGGLYGYTF
TRBJ2-2	TRBV6-5	.	.	TGTGCCAGCACAGAGGTTTTTACTCCCACCGGGGAGCTGTTTTTT	CASTEVFTPTGELFF
TRBJ1-6	TRBV30	.	once	TGTGCCTGGAGTGTACGGCAGGGAAATTCACCCCTCCACTTT	CAWSVRQGNSPLHF
TRBJ1-3	TRBV19	.	once	TGTGCCAGTAGCCCTTTACAGGGTTACTCTGGAAACACCATATATTTT	CASSPLQGYSGNTIYF
TRBJ2-7	TRBV9	TRBD2	.	TGTGCCAGCAGCGAGCGGGGGGAGCCCTACGAGCAGTACTTC	CASSERGEPYEQYF
TRBJ2-2	TRBV5-1	.	.	TGCGCCAGCAGCGTATCATGGTCCGGGGAGCTGTTTTTT	CASSVSWSGELFF
TRBJ2-5	TRBV2	TRBD1	.	TGTGCCAGCAGCGCCGGGACAGGGCGGGAGACCCAGTACTTC	CASSAGTGRETQYF
TRBJ2-3	TRBV10-1	.	.	TGCGCCAGCAGTGACCGGGGCTCGGGGGATACGCAGTATTTT	CASSDRGSGDTQYF
TRBJ2-3	TRBV9	.	.	TGTGCCAGCAGCGTAGTAGGCGGGTCTAGCACAGATACGCAGTATTTT	CASSVVGGSSTDTQYF
TRBJ1-1	TRBV5-5	TRBD1	.	TGTGCCAGCAGCGTCCCGGGACAGGGGATTGGGACTGAAGCTTTCTTT	CASSVPGQGIGTEAFF
TRBJ1-3	TRBV7-2	.	once	TGTGCGACCCTGGGAAGGACTTCTGGAAACACCATATATTTT	CATLGRTSGNTIYF
TRBJ1-1	TRBV7-2	.	few	TGTGCCAGCAGCCTGAACACTGAAGCTTTCTTT	CASSLNTEAFF
TRBJ1-2	TRBV2	TRBD1	once	TGTGCCAGCAGTCTATTGGGAGGGGGCTTCTATGGCTACACCTTC	CASSLLGGGFYGYTF
TRBJ1-5	TRBV11-2	.	.	TGTGCCAGCAGCTTAGCGGGGGGTCAGCCCCAGCATTTT	CASSLAGGQPQHF
TRBJ2-5	TRBV11-2	.	once	TGTGCCAGCGGCGTCGAGACCCAGTACTTC	CASGVETQYF
TRBJ1-2	TRBV6-1	TRBD1	.	TGTGCCAGCAGCCCGACAGGGAACTATGGCTACACCTTC	CASSPTGNYGYTF
TRBJ2-2	TRBV18	.	.	TGTGCCAGCTCACCAGGACAGGGAAACCGGGACTATGGTGCCGGGGAGCTGTTTTTT	CASSPGQGNRDYGAGELFF
TRBJ2-1	TRBV30	.	.	TGTGCCCGGACGGGGAACAATGAGCAGTTCTTC	CARTGNNEQFF
TRBJ1-5	TRBV7-3	.	.	TGTGCCAGCAGCTTGTCGGGGGGCGGGCAGCCCCAGCATTTT	CASSLSGGGQPQHF
TRBJ1-2	TRBV9	.	.	TGTGCCAGCAGCGTAGCTGGGTCAAACTATGGCTACACCTTC	CASSVAGSNYGYTF
TRBJ2-5	TRBV5-1	.	.	TGCGCCAGCAGCTTAGGACGCCTGTACCAAGAGACCCAGTACTTC	CASSLGRLYQETQYF
TRBJ2-1	TRBV6-5	.	.	TGTGCCAGCAGTTCGAGGGCGAGTGAGCAGTTCTTC	CASSSRASEQFF
TRBJ1-1	TRBV18	.	once	TGTGCCAGCTCACTTCAAGGGGTTGGCACTGAAGCTTTCTTT	CASSLQGVGTEAFF